This T cell receptor (beta chain) was retrieved from a study of molecular identifiers for immune sequencing clone quantification. MiXCR, applied by TCRdb to the PCR reads, yields one record per CDR3 protein. The sample gives 38,000 or so distinct CDR3 sequences, about a fifth of which show up once; more than 6.5% is in the top ten. The CDR3 consists of 13 residues. Germline loops: CDR1 MNHEY, CDR2 SMNVEV (reference sequence). The germline V and J ends were trimmed by 2 bases and 3 bases, with 8 bases remaining between them. In its sample, this clonotype was seen many times. This sequence originates from a human donor in good health. Some libraries in this study had Jurkat cell RNA spiked in. Material: naive CD8+ T cells from blood, with Jurkat cell RNA spiked in. The subset was: FACS-sorted CD8+CD4-CCR7+CD45RA+ naive T cells. The chain links TRBV27 to TRBJ2-7; D is uncertain. CDR3 sequence: CASSLVSNYEQYF. The CDR3 nucleotides are TGTGCCAGCAGTTTAGTATCGAACTACGAGCAGTACTTC.